The 16 T cell receptor beta chains below come from one sample, sequenced in a study of Graves' ophthalmopathy and Graves' hyperthyroidism. The study amplified TCR beta CDR3 regions using RNA transcripts. HTBI-primed first-round RT-PCR preceded second-round multiplex PCR. One entry per CDR3 protein, called by TCRdb with MiXCR from the multiplex PCR reads. The repertoire consists of around 660,000 distinct CDR3 sequences, with roughly 41% occurring once and the leading ten covering more than 3%. Source material: peripheral blood. All receptors derive from an adult man with Graves' ophthalmopathy.

The V call is TRBV10-2, the J call TRBJ2-1; D might be TRBD2 (6 bases). The germline gives CDR1 WSHSY, CDR2 SAAADI. Trimming took 3 bases from V and 4 from J, leaving 10 bases between them. This CDR3 is built from 14 residues. Written as DNA, the CDR3 is TGCGCCAGCAGTGAAACGGGGGTTTACAATGAGCAGTTCTTC. This gives the protein CASSETGVYNEQFF.

This clonotype was observed many times. CDR3 nucleotide sequence: TGTGCCAGCAGCTTACGGGACAACTCCTACGAGCAGTACTTC. Its translation: CASSLRDNSYEQYF. This chain uses TRBV7-2 with TRBJ2-7; weak D call: TRBD1 (6 bases). V lost 2 bases and J lost 0, with 8 bases in between. This CDR3 is built from 14 residues. CDR1 is SGHTA, CDR2 FQGNSA, per germline.

About this clonotype: A clone one base away is much larger, so this may be a read error. The chain recombines TRBV20-1 with TRBJ2-7, with D perhaps TRBD2 (6 bases). The germline V gene has CDR1 DFQATT and CDR2 SNEGSKA (reference sequence). The CDR3 is 11 residues long. The V end lost 6 bases, the J end lost 5 bases, and 11 bases lay between the germline ends. In DNA, the CDR3 is TGCAGTGCAGGGTGGAGGGACGAGCAGTACTTC. It codes for CSAGWRDEQYF.

This clonotype has a count of ten or more. The chain employs TRBV19 and TRBJ1-2; 8 nucleotides match TRBD1. Per germline, CDR1 LNHDA and CDR2 SQIVND (reference sequence). This CDR3 spans 15 amino acids. V shed 4 bases, J shed 4 bases, and the junction held 8 bases outside the gene matches. DNA for the CDR3: TGTGCCAGTAGTACCTCAGGGGGCCCTGGCTATGGCTACACCTTC. Amino acid sequence: CASSTSGGPGYGYTF.

The rearrangement joins TRBV2 to TRBJ2-7; D possibly corresponds to TRBD1 (7 bases). The CDR3 spans 16 residues. Germline assignment: CDR1 SNHLY and CDR2 FYNNEI. V lost 1 base and J lost 4, with 17 bases in between. CDR3 residues: CASSEGTTGTAYEQYF. Written as DNA, the CDR3 is TGTGCCAGCAGTGAAGGGACTACCGGGACAGCGTACGAGCAGTACTTC.

The table lists this clonotype with a few counts. The chain has TRBV9 and TRBJ1-5, with a tentative D call TRBD1 (6 bases). Germline V gene sequence: CDR1 SGDLS, CDR2 YYNGEE. V dropped 3 bases and J dropped 6 bases, with 13 bases sitting between them. This CDR3 is 14 amino acids long. The CDR3 here is CASSAWGASQPQHF. CDR3 DNA: TGTGCCAGCAGCGCTTGGGGGGCAAGTCAGCCCCAGCATTTT.

CDR3 bases: TGCAGTGCTAGAAGGGGACAGGGAGGAGGGTCACCCCTCCACTTT. Translating gives CSARRGQGGGSPLHF. The chain couples TRBV20-1 to TRBJ1-6; 9 bases are shared with TRBD1. CDR3 size: 15 residues. Germline-derived CDR1 and CDR2 are DFQATT and SNEGSKA (reference sequence). V gave up 2 bases and J gave up 10 bases; unmatched junction bases: 9.

This clonotype occurred many times. This chain links TRBV16 with TRBJ1-5; 8 bases are a match to TRBD1. Trimming at V came to 4 bases and at J to 7 bases, leaving 3 bases not matched to a gene. From germline, CDR1 is KGHSY and CDR2 FQNENV. The CDR3 consists of 13 residues. CDR3 bases: TGTGCCAGCAGCCTGACAGGGGTCCAGCCCCAGCATTTT. It yields the protein CASSLTGVQPQHF.

The chain couples TRBV2 to TRBJ2-7, with 9 nucleotides matching TRBD1. Germline values: CDR1 SNHLY, CDR2 FYNNEI. The CDR3 consists of 12 residues. The trim removed 10 bases at V and 7 bases at J, leaving 8 bases unmatched. The CDR3 is CATGTGTREQYF. The CDR3 DNA reads TGTGCCACCGGGACAGGGACGAGGGAGCAGTACTTC.

As concerns this clonotype: This may be a read error: a much more frequent sequence differs by one nucleotide. This sequence joins TRBV6-1 and TRBJ1-2; D gene ambiguous. The V and J ends lost 6 bases and 6 bases respectively, with 17 bases between them. There are 14 residues in the CDR3. The germline gives CDR1 MNHNS, CDR2 SASEGT. The CDR3 loop reads CASSLQNRVDGYTF. The CDR3 bases are TGTGCCAGCAGCCTACAAAACCGAGTAGATGGCTACACCTTC.

About this clonotype: A much larger clone is a single base away; this may be a read error. The V and J genes are TRBV9 and TRBJ2-5, with D possibly being TRBD2 (5 bases). This CDR3 has 14 amino acids. Germline V lookup: CDR1 SGDLS, CDR2 YYNGEE. CDR3 region: CAGSTVAGQETQYF. For the CDR3, the DNA is TGTGCCGGCAGCACCGTTGCGGGCCAAGAGACCCAGTACTTC.

This clonotype was observed at least ten times. The genes are TRBV29-1 and TRBJ1-2; D uncertain. The V end was cut by 7 bases, the J end by 2 bases, with 8 bases between. From germline, CDR1 is SQVTM and CDR2 ANQGSEA. This CDR3 spans 11 amino acids. CDR3 sequence reads: CSAQENYGYTF. DNA for the CDR3: TGCAGCGCCCAGGAGAACTATGGCTACACCTTC.

This clonotype was recorded at least ten times. This sequence joins TRBV5-4 and TRBJ2-7; D tentatively reads TRBD1 or TRBD2 (5 bases each). CDR1 is SGHNT, CDR2 YYREEE, per germline (reference sequence). CDR3 length: 14 residues. V was shortened by 2 bases and J by 3 bases, with 12 bases between the two germline ends. CDR3 coding DNA: TGTGCCAGCAGCTTATCGGGGCAGGACTACGAGCAGTACTTC. Its translation: CASSLSGQDYEQYF.

A note on this clonotype: A read error may be the cause here, since a much bigger clone is one base away. This chain joins TRBV5-1 and TRBJ2-7; D gene uncertain. The V gene's germline CDR1 is SGHRS and CDR2 YFSETQ. The CDR3 contains 15 residues. Here the CDR3 reads CASSLAGSTSYAQYF. CDR3 in DNA: TGCGCCAGCAGCTTGGCCGGTAGCACTTCCTACGCGCAGTACTTC.

This clonotype was detected many times. This chain uses TRBV19 with TRBJ1-4; 7 bases are shared with TRBD1. The CDR3 contains 18 residues. Per the germline V gene, CDR1 is LNHDA and CDR2 is SQIVND (reference sequence). After removal of 9 bases from V and 0 bases from J, the junction contained 16 bases not matched to a gene. This CDR3 is CASMGRTGRQATNEKLFF. In DNA form, the CDR3 reads TGTGCCAGCATGGGCCGGACAGGTAGACAAGCAACTAATGAAAAACTGTTTTTT.

V is TRBV7-3 and J is TRBJ2-1; a possible D gene is TRBD1 (6 bases). V was cut by 4 bases and J by 2 bases, with 24 bases left in between. This CDR3 is 19 amino acids long. Germline CDR1 is SGHTA and CDR2 is FQGTGA. The CDR3 loop is CASSSRTVSEMLPYNEQFF. The CDR3 DNA reads as TGTGCCAGCAGCTCAAGGACAGTCTCGGAGATGTTGCCCTACAATGAGCAGTTCTTC. Filled out from reference TRBV7-3 and TRBJ2-1, the complete variable domain reads GAGVSQTPSNKVTEKGKYVELRCDPISGHTALYWYRQSLGQGPEFLIYFQGTGAADDSGLPNDRFFAVRPEGSVSTLKIQRTERGDSAVYLCASSSRTVSEMLPYNEQFFGPGTRLTVL.